The clone carrying this T cell receptor (beta chain) was counted at least ten times. As yet, its antigen is unknown. As handled by the study authors: Sample-level TCR yields exhibited a median of about 96,000, with a range of 23,224 to 690,600. TCRdb independently ran MiXCR on the RACE reads; one entry per CDR3 protein. The V and J calls were not made by the authors but by TCRdb's processing. The sample comprises a few hundred thousand distinct CDR3 sequences, about 6% of which are singletons, and more than 5.5% rests with the top ten. The entry originates in a study of human T cells and chemical hapten exposure. Broader study findings: TCRs exceeding 1 in 1000 frequency stayed unchanged with DPC sensitization.

The CDR3 is 10 residues long. The time point is: patch test 2, 6 weeks after DPC sensitization. As for treatment: therapeutic diphenylcyclopropenone sensitization with weekly scalp DPC. Non-pregnant alopecia patients aged 18 to 70, suitable for DPC therapy. This specimen consisted of whole blood, obtained in connection with sensitization to the hapten diphenylcyclopropenone (DPC). The rearrangement links TRBV21-1 to TRBJ2-1; the table's D gene call, TRBD1, was not cross checked with the DNA. TRBV21-1 is recorded as a pseudogene. This sequence originates from a young woman with alopecia areata. Some clones in this sample may be carry-over from other donors' samples. DNA of the CDR3: TGTGCCAGCAGCAACGACTCCGGGGGCTTC. The encoded protein is CASSNDSGGF.